The 11 T cell receptor beta chains in this list originate from one sample, sequenced in a study of blood T cell repertoires in COVID-19. Clones were sequenced by immunoSEQ multiplex PCR, and TCRdb holds only the in-frame ones, with some missing. Of roughly 230,000 clones in the sample, around 83% were seen once. Sample: peripheral blood. The receptor source for this set is a woman between 50 and 59 years old with acute or convalescent COVID-19.

The J gene is TRBJ2-7, the V gene TRBV29-1; D perhaps matches TRBD2 (6 bases). V lost 6 bases and J lost 3, with 24 bases in between. The V gene's germline CDR1 is SQVTM and CDR2 ANQGSEA. The CDR3 has 16 residues. As DNA, the CDR3 is TGCAGCGTGGGGGGTCACAGGCACGTCGAAGGCTACGAGCAGTACTTC. Its translation: CSVGGHRHVEGYEQYF.

The chain combines TRBV5-1 with TRBJ2-1, with a possible D match to TRBD2 (6 bases). Germline values: CDR1 SGHRS, CDR2 YFSETQ. Trimming removed 2 bases from V and 4 bases from J, with 10 bases in between. The CDR3 length is 14 residues. The CDR3: CASSFDGRYNEQFF. In DNA, the CDR3 is TGCGCCAGCAGCTTCGACGGGAGATACAATGAGCAGTTCTTC.

The chain links TRBV21-1 to TRBJ2-1; TRBD2 was called by the table and not checked on the DNA. TRBV21-1 is an annotated pseudogene. The CDR3 totals 20 residues. The DNA for the CDR3 is TGTGCCAGCAGCAAAGAGGAGGGAAGACTAGCGGGTGGCTCCTACAATGAGCAGTTCTTC. Translating it yields CASSKEEGRLAGGSYNEQFF.

The chain employs TRBV19 and TRBJ1-4; 7 bases fit TRBD1. V lost 6 bases, J lost 8 bases, and 9 bases stayed unmatched. This CDR3 spans 14 amino acids. The V gene's germline CDR1 is LNHDA and CDR2 SQIVND (reference sequence). CDR3 region: CASSLRQGSEKLFF. The DNA of the CDR3 is TGTGCCAGTAGCCTACGACAGGGAAGCGAAAAACTGTTTTTT. Full variable domain (rest looked up from reference TRBV19 and TRBJ1-4): DGGITQSPKYLFRKEGQNVTLSCEQNLNHDAMYWYRQDPGQGLRLIYYSQIVNDFQKGDIAEGYSVSREKKESFPLTVTSAQKNPTAFYLCASSLRQGSEKLFFGSGTQLSVL.

The V gene is TRBV7-9, the J gene TRBJ2-2, with D perhaps matching TRBD2 (5 bases). V lost 10 bases and J lost 5, with 23 bases in between. The germline V gene has CDR1 SEHNR and CDR2 FQNEAQ (reference sequence). CDR3 length equals 16 residues. The CDR3 DNA reads TGTGCCATCCCCCACGAGGGAATATTGATAACCGGGGAGCTGTTTTTT. Its protein product is CAIPHEGILITGELFF.

CDR3 sequence reads: CASSLEAGGLPYEQYF. Written as DNA, the CDR3 is TGCGCCAGCAGCTTGGAGGCGGGAGGGCTCCCCTACGAGCAGTACTTC. The J gene is TRBJ2-7, the V gene TRBV5-1; 9 nucleotides line up with TRBD2. The CDR3 consists of 16 residues. Germline V gene lookup returns CDR1 SGHRS and CDR2 YFSETQ. The V segment lost 0 bases and the J segment 2 bases; nucleotides outside the gene matches: 6.

J is TRBJ2-5 and V is TRBV2, with TRBD2 matching 9 bases. The junction had 12 bases not matched to a gene; V was cut back by 4 bases and J by 9 bases. Germline V lookup: CDR1 SNHLY, CDR2 FYNNEI. The CDR3 contains 15 residues. The CDR3 bases are TGTGCCAGCAGTGTTTTGACTAGCGGAGCCGCGGCCCAGTACTTC. It translates to CASSVLTSGAAAQYF. The variable domain in full, completed from reference TRBV2 and TRBJ2-5, reads EPEVTQTPSHQVTQMGQEVILRCVPISNHLYFYWYRQILGQKVEFLVSFYNNEISEKSEIFDDQFSVERPDGSNFTLKIRSTKLEDSAMYFCASSVLTSGAAAQYFGPGTRLLVL.

This chain links TRBV2 with TRBJ1-1, with 7 bases fitting TRBD1. This CDR3 region has 13 residues. The V segment lost 6 bases and the J segment 7 bases; nucleotides outside the gene matches: 8. Germline CDR1 reads SNHLY; CDR2 reads FYNNEI. The CDR3 bases are TGTGCCAGCAGCGAAAGACAGGGTGGTGAAGCTTTCTTT. Translated, it gives CASSERQGGEAFF. Together with reference TRBV2 and TRBJ1-1, the CDR3 gives the full variable domain: EPEVTQTPSHQVTQMGQEVILRCVPISNHLYFYWYRQILGQKVEFLVSFYNNEISEKSEIFDDQFSVERPDGSNFTLKIRSTKLEDSAMYFCASSERQGGEAFFGQGTRLTVV.

V usage is TRBV5-1 and J usage is TRBJ1-3; D call uncertain. Trimming cost V 0 bases and J 0 bases, with 7 bases left between them. The CDR3 is 15 residues long. Germline V gene sequence: CDR1 SGHRS, CDR2 YFSETQ. The CDR3 DNA sequence: TGCGCCAGCAGCTTGGGCAGTCTCTCTGGAAACACCATATATTTT. Its translation is CASSLGSLSGNTIYF.

V and J are TRBV4-3 and TRBJ2-3; TRBD1 is a possible D gene (6 bases). Looked up from germline, CDR1 is LGHNA and CDR2 is YSLEER. The CDR3 has 18 amino acids. The V gene lost 7 bases and the J gene lost 1 base, with 24 bases spanning the gap. The CDR3, as DNA: TGCGCCAGCAACGGCCGGGACACGGATTTCCAGGGCACAGATACGCAGTATTTT. Protein product: CASNGRDTDFQGTDTQYF.

The chain couples TRBV13 to TRBJ2-2; 7 positions match TRBD1. The ends lost 7 bases at V and 2 bases at J; junction bases unmatched: 4. The CDR3 contains 14 residues. Germline V gene lookup returns CDR1 PRHDT and CDR2 FYEKMQ (reference sequence). The CDR3 sequence: CASKGQRNTGELFF. Written as DNA, the CDR3 is TGTGCCAGCAAGGGACAGAGAAACACCGGGGAGCTGTTTTTT.